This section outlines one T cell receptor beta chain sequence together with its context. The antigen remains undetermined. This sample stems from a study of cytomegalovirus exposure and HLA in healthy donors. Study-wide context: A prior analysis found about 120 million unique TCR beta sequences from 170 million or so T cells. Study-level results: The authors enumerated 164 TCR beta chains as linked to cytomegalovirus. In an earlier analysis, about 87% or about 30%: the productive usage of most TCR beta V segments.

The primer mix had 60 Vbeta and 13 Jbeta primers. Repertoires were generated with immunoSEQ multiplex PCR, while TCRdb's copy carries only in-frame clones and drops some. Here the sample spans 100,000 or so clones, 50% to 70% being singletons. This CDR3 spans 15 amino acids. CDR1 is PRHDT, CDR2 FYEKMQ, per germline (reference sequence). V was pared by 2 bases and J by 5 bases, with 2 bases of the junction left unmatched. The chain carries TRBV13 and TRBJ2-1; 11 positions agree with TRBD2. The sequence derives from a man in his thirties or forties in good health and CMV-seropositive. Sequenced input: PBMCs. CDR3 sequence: CASSLNSGGDNEQFF. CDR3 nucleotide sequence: TGTGCCAGCAGCTTAAATAGCGGGGGGGACAATGAGCAGTTCTTC. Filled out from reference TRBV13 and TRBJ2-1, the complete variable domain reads AAGVIQSPRHLIKEKRETATLKCYPIPRHDTVYWYQQGPGQDPQFLISFYEKMQSDKGSIPDRFSAQQFSDYHSELNMSSLELGDSALYFCASSLNSGGDNEQFFGPGTRLTVL.